This is a list of T cell receptor beta chains from one sample in a study of blood T cell repertoires in COVID-19. Measured with immunoSEQ multiplex PCR; TCRdb has only the in-frame clones, and not every one. The sample records 100,000 to 150,000 clones, around 80% being singletons. The sequenced material came from peripheral blood. Receptor source: a man in his sixties with active or convalescent COVID-19. The CDR3 runs from the conserved cysteine through the conserved F or W. A D gene is named only where the DNA matches it firmly.

v_gene	j_gene	d_gene	CDR3aa
TRBV19	TRBJ2-5	TRBD1	CASGSGTGKETQYF
TRBV6-5	TRBJ2-3	.	CASSYPRADTQYF
TRBV11-2	TRBJ2-7	TRBD2	CASSLDPWGLAGRDEQYF
TRBV10-3	TRBJ2-5	.	CAISESPGSQETQYF
TRBV5-4	TRBJ2-3	.	CASRGGTSTDTQYF
TRBV11-2	TRBJ2-1	.	CASSLDRPTYNEQFF
TRBV6-2/TRBV6-3	TRBJ1-5	.	CASSYVNRSRNQPQHF
TRBV5-4	TRBJ1-6	TRBD1	CASSPRDSPSPLHF
TRBV6-1	TRBJ2-1	TRBD2	CASSESLAGGNEQFF
TRBV7-6	TRBJ2-7	.	CASSLVEGGRGQPLSYEQYF
TRBV6-5	TRBJ2-7	.	CASSYGPYEQYF
TRBV7-3	TRBJ2-7	TRBD2	CASSPGLVDEQYF
TRBV7-3	TRBJ2-2	.	CASSLSRGTGELFF
TRBV19	TRBJ1-5	.	CASALRQASNQPQHF
TRBV5-1	TRBJ2-5	.	CASTRSRGEETQYF
TRBV16	TRBJ1-1	.	CASSQSRGIIEAFF
TRBV6-2/TRBV6-3	TRBJ2-1	.	CASSSTAVREQFF
TRBV11-1	TRBJ1-1	.	CASSLIRGNTEAFF
TRBV2	TRBJ2-3	.	CASSSLQGRTDTQYF
TRBV9	TRBJ2-1	.	CASSVGPARGLGEQFF
TRBV6-6	TRBJ2-5	TRBD2	CASTLAGEETQYF
TRBV19	TRBJ1-1	TRBD1	CASSLRGRDTEAFF
TRBV3-1/TRBV3-2	TRBJ2-7	TRBD1	CASSPRDRTMFSYEQYF